This T cell receptor beta chain is drawn from a study of early T cells in non-severe SARS-CoV-2 infection. TCRdb re-called the 5' RACE reads with MiXCR, one entry per CDR3 protein. The sample contains roughly 100,000 distinct CDR3 sequences, approximately 15% of which appear only once. Germline loops: CDR1 LGHDT, CDR2 YNNKEL (reference sequence). The CDR3 totals 16 residues. The V and J ends lost 2 bases and 1 base respectively, with 13 bases between them. V usage is TRBV3-1 and J usage is TRBJ2-3, with D hard to call. The receptor comes from an adult who was a healthcare worker with PCR-confirmed SARS-CoV-2 infection or an uninfected control (not recorded which). Sequencing was carried out using whole blood. The CDR3 here is CASSQWKEVRTDTQYF. The CDR3 DNA follows: TGTGCCAGCAGCCAATGGAAAGAGGTCCGCACAGATACGCAGTATTTT.